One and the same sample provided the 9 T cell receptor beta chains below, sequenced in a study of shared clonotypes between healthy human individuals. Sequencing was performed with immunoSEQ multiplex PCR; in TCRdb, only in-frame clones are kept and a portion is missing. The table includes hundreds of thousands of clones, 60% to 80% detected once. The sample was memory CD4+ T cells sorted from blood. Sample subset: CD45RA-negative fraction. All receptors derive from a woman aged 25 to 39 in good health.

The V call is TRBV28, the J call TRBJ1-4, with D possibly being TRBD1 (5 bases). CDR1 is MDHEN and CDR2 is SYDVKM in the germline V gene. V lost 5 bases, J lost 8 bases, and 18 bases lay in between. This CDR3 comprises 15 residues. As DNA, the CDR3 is TGTGCCAGCAGTGGGAGGACAAAAGGAAAGGAAAAACTGTTTTTT. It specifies CASSGRTKGKEKLFF.

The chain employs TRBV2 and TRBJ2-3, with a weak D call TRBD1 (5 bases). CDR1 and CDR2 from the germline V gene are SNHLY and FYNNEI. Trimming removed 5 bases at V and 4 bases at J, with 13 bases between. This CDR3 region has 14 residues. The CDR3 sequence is CASSPFIRADTQYF. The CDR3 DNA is TGTGCCAGCAGTCCTTTCATCAGGGCAGATACGCAGTATTTT.

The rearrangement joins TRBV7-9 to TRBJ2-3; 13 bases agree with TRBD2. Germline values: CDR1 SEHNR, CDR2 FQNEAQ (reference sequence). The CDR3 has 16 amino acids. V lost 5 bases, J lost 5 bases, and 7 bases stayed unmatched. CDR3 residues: CASSMGLAGRGDTQYF. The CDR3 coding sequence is TGTGCCAGCAGCATGGGACTAGCGGGACGGGGAGATACGCAGTATTTT.

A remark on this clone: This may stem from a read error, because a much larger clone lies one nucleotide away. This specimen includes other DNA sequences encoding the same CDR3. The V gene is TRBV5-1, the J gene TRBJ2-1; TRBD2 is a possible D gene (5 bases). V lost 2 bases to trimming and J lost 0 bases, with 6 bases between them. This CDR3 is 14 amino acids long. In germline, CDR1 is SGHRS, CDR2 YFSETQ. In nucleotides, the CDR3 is TGCGCCAGCAGCTTAGACTACTCCTACAATGAGCAGTTCTTC. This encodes CASSLDYSYNEQFF.

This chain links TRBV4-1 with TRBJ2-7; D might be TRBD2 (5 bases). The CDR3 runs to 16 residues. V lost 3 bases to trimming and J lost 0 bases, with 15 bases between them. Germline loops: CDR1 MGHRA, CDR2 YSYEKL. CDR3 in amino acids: CASSHVLGEGSYEQYF. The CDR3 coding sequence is TGCGCCAGCAGCCATGTCCTGGGAGAGGGCTCCTACGAGCAGTACTTC.

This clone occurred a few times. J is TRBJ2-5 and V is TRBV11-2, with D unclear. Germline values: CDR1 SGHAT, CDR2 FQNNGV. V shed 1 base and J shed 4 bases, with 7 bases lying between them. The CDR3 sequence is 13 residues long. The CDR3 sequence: CASSLVFSETQYF. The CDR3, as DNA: TGTGCCAGCAGCTTAGTTTTCTCAGAGACCCAGTACTTC.

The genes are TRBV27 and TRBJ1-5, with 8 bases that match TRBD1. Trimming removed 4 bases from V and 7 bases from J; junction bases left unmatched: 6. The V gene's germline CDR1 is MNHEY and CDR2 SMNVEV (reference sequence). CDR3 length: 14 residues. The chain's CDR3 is CASSSWTGSQPQHF. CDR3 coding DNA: TGTGCCAGCAGTTCGTGGACAGGGTCCCAGCCCCAGCATTTT.

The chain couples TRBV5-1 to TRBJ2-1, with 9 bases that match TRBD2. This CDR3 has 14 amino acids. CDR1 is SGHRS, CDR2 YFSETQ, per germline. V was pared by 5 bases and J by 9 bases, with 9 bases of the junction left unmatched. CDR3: CASRGASGIGEQFF. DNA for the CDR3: TGCGCCAGCAGAGGGGCTAGCGGGATTGGTGAGCAGTTCTTC.

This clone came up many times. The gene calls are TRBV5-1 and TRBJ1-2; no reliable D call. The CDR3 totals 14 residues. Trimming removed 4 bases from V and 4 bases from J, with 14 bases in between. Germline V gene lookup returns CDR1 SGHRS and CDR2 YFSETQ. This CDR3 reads CASSPESKFYGYTF. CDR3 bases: TGCGCCAGCAGCCCCGAGTCCAAATTCTATGGCTACACCTTC.